This T cell receptor beta chain comes out of a study of OX40 agonist ivuxolimab in advanced cancers. Study-wide points: Clonal expansion from baseline to week 6 occurred in both CD4+ and CD8+ T cells.

This clone was observed a few times. Its specificity is unknown. Excluded were patients having autoimmune disease history or systemic immunosuppression. The table came from immunoSEQ multiplex PCR; TCRdb's copy has only in-frame clones and leaves some out. The table lists roughly 48,000 clones, around nine tenths of them singletons, with 9% to 12% in the top ten. Germline values: CDR1 SGHTS, CDR2 YDEGEE. This CDR3 contains 15 residues. V was pared by 0 bases and J by 5 bases, with 9 bases between. Sequencing used CD4+ or CD8+ T cells sorted from blood, obtained in a trial of the OX40 agonist ivuxolimab. The sequence was collected from an adult with an advanced solid tumor such as melanoma, head and neck, liver or kidney cancer. This rearrangement joins TRBV5-8 to TRBJ2-6, with unresolved D. The CDR3 spells CASSLAGTRANVLTF. The CDR3 DNA reads TGTGCCAGCAGCTTGGCCGGAACCCGGGCCAACGTCCTGACTTTC.